Reported below is one T cell receptor beta chain. Naive CD8 cells, CD45RO-negative and positively selected for CCR7, excluded terminally differentiated effector memory CD45RA+ cells. Nashville, Tennessee was home to all donors, each a Caucasian adult. The sample comes from a study of shared clonotypes between healthy human individuals. For the study at large: Aged between 18 and 49, the donors were a couple of women and three men. Each donor's CD8 memory used one plate, CD8 naive two, each CD4 subset three.

Sequencing used immunoSEQ multiplex PCR; TCRdb keeps in-frame clones, though not all of them. The sample lists about 2 million clones, roughly 94% occurring once. The specimen sequenced was naive CD8+ T cells sorted from blood. This receptor was obtained from a young man in good health.

The CDR3 region is CSVEASYEQYF. CDR3 nucleotide sequence: TGCAGCGTTGAGGCCAGCTACGAGCAGTACTTC. The chain employs TRBV29-1 and TRBJ2-7; unclear D gene. CDR3 length: 11 amino acids. Trimming removed 3 bases from V and 3 bases from J, with 6 bases in between. In germline, CDR1 is SQVTM, CDR2 ANQGSEA.